These 2 T cell receptor beta chains share one sample of origin, sequenced in a study of cytotoxic CD8 clonotypes in ibrutinib-treated CLL. Repertoires were generated with immunoSEQ multiplex PCR, while TCRdb's copy carries only in-frame clones and drops some. The sample holds approximately 350,000 clones, about 64% seen once. The specimen comprised PBMCs, sampled after 36 months of ibrutinib treatment. All receptors come from a human donor with chronic lymphocytic leukemia.

To note about this clone: Different DNA sequences within this sample yield the same CDR3. The genes are TRBV5-1 and TRBJ2-3; D remains ambiguous. The CDR3 spans 14 residues. The germline V gene encodes CDR1 SGHRS and CDR2 YFSETQ. The V end lost 0 bases, the J end lost 2 bases, and 7 bases lay between the germline ends. Written as DNA, the CDR3 is TGCGCCAGCAGCTTGGGCGGCGTCACAGATACGCAGTATTTT. This codes for CASSLGGVTDTQYF.

V gene TRBV18 combines with J gene TRBJ1-4; D is unresolved. The V gene's germline CDR1 is KGHSH and CDR2 LQKENI. Between the trimmed V and J ends, which lost 2 bases and 0 bases, there was a span of 10 bases. The CDR3 runs to 16 residues. The CDR3 loop reads CASSPRPPATNEKLFF. The CDR3 DNA is TGTGCCAGCTCACCAAGGCCGCCTGCAACTAATGAAAAACTGTTTTTT.